Presented here are 23 T cell receptor beta chains from one specimen sequenced in a study of blood T cell repertoires in COVID-19. TCRdb's table, derived via immunoSEQ multiplex PCR, lists solely in-frame clones and lacks some. The repertoire includes 180,000 or so clones, roughly 88% of them detected once, and about 10% sits in the top ten. The sequenced sample consisted of peripheral blood. The receptors were sampled from a human donor with active or convalescent COVID-19. The donor label of this sample is uncertain.

The chain recombines TRBV2 with TRBJ2-1; possibly TRBD2 for D (5 bases). The CDR3 runs to 12 residues. Trimming pared 6 bases from V and 5 bases from J, leaving 8 bases between. CDR1 and CDR2 from the germline V gene are SNHLY and FYNNEI. The CDR3 loop is CASRDWNNEQFF. The CDR3 DNA reads TGTGCCAGCAGGGACTGGAACAATGAGCAGTTCTTC.

This clone was found a few times. This chain joins TRBV5-4 and TRBJ1-2; 7 nucleotides line up with TRBD1. The V segment lost 4 bases and the J segment 1 base; nucleotides outside the gene matches: 7. The CDR3 totals 15 residues. Germline CDR1 is SGHNT and CDR2 is YYREEE (reference sequence). The CDR3 protein is CASSLRQGHNYGYTF. The CDR3 region has the DNA TGTGCCAGCAGCCTCCGACAGGGACATAACTATGGCTACACCTTC.

V and J are TRBV5-4 and TRBJ1-1, with a possible D match to TRBD1 (6 bases). Germline loops: CDR1 SGHNT, CDR2 YYREEE (reference sequence). The CDR3 is 15 residues long. The germline V and J ends were trimmed by 0 bases and 4 bases, with 13 bases remaining between them. As DNA, the CDR3 is TGTGCCAGCAGCTTGGATTGGGGGCCCAGCACTGAAGCTTTCTTT. This translates into CASSLDWGPSTEAFF.

In this sample, this clone turned up once. The V call is TRBV27, the J call TRBJ1-6; TRBD1 matches at 9 bases. This CDR3 is 18 amino acids long. V shed 4 bases, J shed 1 base, and the junction held 8 bases outside the gene matches. Per the germline V gene, CDR1 is MNHEY and CDR2 is SMNVEV (reference sequence). This CDR3 reads CASSYRQGVQSYNSPLHF. DNA of the CDR3: TGTGCCAGCAGTTACCGACAGGGGGTCCAGTCCTATAATTCACCCCTCCACTTT.

This clone was counted a single time. The V call is TRBV7-3, the J call TRBJ1-3; D may be TRBD1 (6 bases). CDR1 and CDR2 from the germline V gene are SGHTA and FQGTGA. Trimming pared 5 bases from V and 2 bases from J, leaving 13 bases between. The CDR3 is made up of 15 amino acids. The CDR3 DNA reads TGTGCCAGCAGCCCAGGACAGACTCCTGGAAACACCATATATTTT. As protein: CASSPGQTPGNTIYF.

With regard to this clone: A read error may produce the germline difference seen at one junction end. Other DNA sequences in the sample encode the same CDR3. The chain has TRBV18 and TRBJ1-5; possible D gene TRBD1, 6 bases. The CDR3 totals 16 residues. Germline CDR1 and CDR2: KGHSH and LQKENI. The CDR3 coding sequence is TGTGCCAGTTCACCAGGGACACCGTATAGCAATCAGCCCCAGCATTTT. Translated: CASSPGTPYSNQPQHF. Filled out from reference TRBV18 and TRBJ1-5, the complete variable domain reads NAGVMQNPRHLVRRRGQEARLRCSPMKGHSHVYWYRQLPEEGLKFMVYLQKENIIDESGMPKERFSAEFPKEGPSILRIQQVVRGDSAAYFCASSPGTPYSNQPQHFGDGTRLSIL.

The rearrangement uses TRBV10-3 and TRBJ1-2; TRBD1 aligns across 7 bases. V trimming: 6 bases; J trimming: 6 bases; junction bases outside the gene matches: 16. This CDR3 has 16 amino acids. Germline V CDR1 and CDR2: ENHRY, SYGVKD. As DNA, the CDR3 is TGTGCCATCAGGGCGAACCCGGGACAGCCTTTGGATGGCTACACCTTC. Its protein product is CAIRANPGQPLDGYTF.

The chain couples TRBV19 to TRBJ1-5, with 10 bases lining up with TRBD1. Germline V lookup: CDR1 LNHDA, CDR2 SQIVND (reference sequence). This CDR3 is built from 16 residues. The junction had 10 bases not matched to a gene; V was cut back by 10 bases and J by 1 base. CDR3 nucleotide sequence: TGTGCCACCCTGGGACAGGGGCCCGGGAGCAATCAGCCCCAGCATTTT. Its protein product is CATLGQGPGSNQPQHF.

The chain links TRBV12-5 to TRBJ2-4; tentatively, D is TRBD1 (5 bases). Per germline, CDR1 LGHNT and CDR2 FRNRAP. V was clipped by 6 bases and J by 5 bases, with 11 bases between them. This CDR3 is 13 amino acids long. The CDR3 loop reads CASGQGIQNIQYF. CDR3 DNA sequence: TGTGCTAGTGGGCAGGGAATCCAAAACATTCAGTACTTC.

This chain connects TRBV29-1 to TRBJ2-2, with D possibly being TRBD2 (5 bases). Trimming left V 5 bases short and J 4 bases short, with 17 bases between. This CDR3 is 15 amino acids long. The V gene's germline CDR1 is SQVTM and CDR2 ANQGSEA. The CDR3 sequence is CSVYSRGGGTGELFF. CDR3 sequence (DNA): TGCAGCGTTTACAGTCGCGGAGGCGGCACCGGGGAGCTGTTTTTT.

This chain uses TRBV2 with TRBJ1-1, with D maybe TRBD1 (6 bases). This CDR3 comprises 13 residues. CDR1 and CDR2 from the germline V gene are SNHLY and FYNNEI. Trimming cost V 7 bases and J 5 bases, with 14 bases left between them. As DNA, the CDR3 is TGTGCCAGCAATCCAGGGGAGGGGACTGAAGCTTTCTTT. Its protein product is CASNPGEGTEAFF.

The chain couples TRBV5-1 to TRBJ2-5, with D possibly TRBD1 on 6 matching bases. The CDR3 totals 13 residues. Germline CDR1 reads SGHRS; CDR2 reads YFSETQ. Between the trimmed V and J ends, which lost 4 bases and 2 bases, there was a span of 9 bases. CDR3 sequence: CASSHGQQETQYF. The CDR3 DNA reads as TGCGCCAGCAGCCACGGACAGCAAGAGACCCAGTACTTC. The complete variable domain, with remaining parts taken from reference TRBV5-1 and TRBJ2-5, reads KAGVTQTPRYLIKTRGQQVTLSCSPISGHRSVSWYQQTPGQGLQFLFEYFSETQRNKGNFPGRFSGRQFSNSRSEMNVSTLELGDSALYLCASSHGQQETQYFGPGTRLLVL.

The chain is built from TRBV5-1 and TRBJ1-2; 7 bases are shared with TRBD1. Germline loops: CDR1 SGHRS, CDR2 YFSETQ. J was trimmed by 6 bases and V by 1 base; bases with no gene match: 9. The CDR3 is 15 amino acids. CDR3 coding DNA: TGCGCCAGCAGCTTGTCGGCCCTAACAGGGGATGGCTACACCTTC. This sequence encodes CASSLSALTGDGYTF.

The chain links TRBV27 to TRBJ1-2, with D unresolved. The CDR3 consists of 13 residues. Trimming stripped 4 bases from V and 2 bases from J, with 8 bases between. CDR1 MNHEY and CDR2 SMNVEV come from the germline V gene (reference sequence). The CDR3 sequence: CASSYAGNYGYTF. The CDR3 DNA sequence: TGTGCCAGCAGTTATGCGGGAAACTATGGCTACACCTTC.

The chain uses TRBV3-1 (or the pseudogene TRBV3-2) and TRBJ2-5; 7 bases are shared with TRBD1. CDR1 is LGHDT and CDR2 is YNNKEL in the germline V gene (reference sequence). V lost 0 bases, J lost 5 bases, and 9 bases stayed unmatched. The CDR3 has 16 residues. CDR3 nucleotides: TGTGCCAGCAGCCAAGACGCGCGAGGGGGCGGGGAGACCCAGTACTTC. Encoded protein: CASSQDARGGGETQYF.

This clone showed up just once. The chain links TRBV5-1 to TRBJ1-2; D is uncertain. The V gene lost 0 bases and the J gene lost 8 bases, with 20 bases spanning the gap. Germline-derived CDR1 and CDR2 are SGHRS and YFSETQ. CDR3 length equals 16 residues. As DNA, the CDR3 is TGCGCCAGCAGCTTGGTGGGCAGACCTTACTTGAGCGGCTACACCTTC. Encoded protein: CASSLVGRPYLSGYTF.

The CDR3 spells CASSLSGQGRRGYTF. The CDR3 DNA reads TGTGCCAGCAGTCTTTCGGGACAGGGGCGCCGAGGCTACACCTTC. This chain connects TRBV6-4 to TRBJ1-2, with TRBD1 matching 10 bases. The V and J ends lost 5 bases and 8 bases, in that order; junction bases with no gene match: 11. The CDR3 runs 15 residues. The germline gives CDR1 MRHNA, CDR2 SNTAGT.

The rearrangement links TRBV28 to TRBJ1-2, with D unclear. This CDR3 has 14 residues. Germline CDR1 MDHEN, CDR2 SYDVKM. V lost 3 bases, J lost 1 base, and 9 bases lay in between. In DNA, the CDR3 is TGTGCCAGCAGTTTCTCCGGGAATAACTATGGCTACACCTTC. Amino acids: CASSFSGNNYGYTF.

V is TRBV7-9 and J is TRBJ1-2; 8 bases align to TRBD1. The V segment lost 5 bases and the J segment 1 base; nucleotides outside the gene matches: 15. The germline CDR1 and CDR2 sequences are SEHNR and FQNEAQ (reference sequence). This CDR3 spans 18 amino acids. The chain's CDR3 is CASSHLPGQGVINYGYTF. In DNA, the CDR3 is TGTGCCAGCAGCCATCTTCCCGGACAGGGCGTGATTAACTATGGCTACACCTTC.

This clone was observed a single time. The J gene is TRBJ2-5, the V gene TRBV2; D remains ambiguous. The V gene lost 7 bases and the J gene lost 0 bases, with 6 bases spanning the gap. CDR3 length: 12 amino acids. From germline, CDR1 is SNHLY and CDR2 FYNNEI. The CDR3, as DNA: TGTGCCAGCAAAACAGACCAAGAGACCCAGTACTTC. Translated, it gives CASKTDQETQYF.

The chain employs TRBV3-1 (or the pseudogene TRBV3-2) and TRBJ1-3; D remains unclear. There are 13 residues in the CDR3. From germline, CDR1 is LGHDT and CDR2 YNNKEL (reference sequence). V lost 3 bases to trimming and J lost 0 bases, with 3 bases between them. The CDR3 loop is CASSHVSGNTIYF. The DNA for the CDR3 is TGTGCCAGCAGCCACGTCTCTGGAAACACCATATATTTT.

This clone was observed a single time. DNA of the CDR3: TGTGCCAGCAGTGAACAGATCTATGGCTACACCTTC. Amino acids: CASSEQIYGYTF. V is TRBV6-1 and J is TRBJ1-2; D is uncertain. The CDR3 loop spans 12 amino acids. Trimming left V 2 bases short and J 4 bases short, with 5 bases between. In germline, CDR1 is MNHNS, CDR2 SASEGT.

The V call is TRBV3-1 (or the pseudogene TRBV3-2), the J call TRBJ2-5; a weak D match, TRBD2 (7 bases). V was trimmed by 4 bases and J by 2 bases, leaving 20 bases between them. Germline assignment: CDR1 LGHDT and CDR2 YNNKEL (reference sequence). CDR3 length: 17 residues. The CDR3 protein is CASSLRSGTLIQETQYF. The CDR3 DNA reads as TGTGCCAGCAGCCTACGGAGCGGGACACTAATTCAAGAGACCCAGTACTTC.